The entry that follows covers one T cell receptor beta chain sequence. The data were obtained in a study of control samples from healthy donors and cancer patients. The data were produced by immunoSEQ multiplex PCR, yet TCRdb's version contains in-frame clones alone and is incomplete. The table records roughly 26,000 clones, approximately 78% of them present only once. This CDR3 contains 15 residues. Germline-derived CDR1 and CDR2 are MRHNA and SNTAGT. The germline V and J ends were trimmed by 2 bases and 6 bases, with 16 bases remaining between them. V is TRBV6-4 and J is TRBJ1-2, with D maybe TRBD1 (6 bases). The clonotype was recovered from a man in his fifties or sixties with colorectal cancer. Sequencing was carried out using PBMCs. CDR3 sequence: CASSDPGRTVHGYTF. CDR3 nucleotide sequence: TGTGCCAGCAGTGACCCAGGGCGGACAGTACATGGCTACACCTTC.